A selection of T cell receptor beta chains follows, all from one sample in a study of a mutant IDH1 vaccine in newly diagnosed glioma. TCRdb keeps only in-frame clones here, not all; method: immunoSEQ multiplex PCR. The table has tens of thousands of clones, over 70% seen once; the top ten hold about 8.9%. The antigens these receptors bind are not known. The sequenced sample was PBMCs, obtained from a glioma patient whose treatment included an IDH1 peptide vaccine. The receptors originated from a man aged 40-55 years with glioma. The CDR3 runs from the conserved cysteine through the conserved F or W. A D gene is named only where the DNA matches it firmly. Clone size is stated in some rows and not others, as once, few, many or a class when expanded.

D	size	V	J	DNA	CDR3
TRBD1	-	TRBV19	TRBJ1-2	TGTGCCAGTAGCCTGGCAGGGGGCGCCTATGGCTACACCTTC	CASSLAGGAYGYTF
TRBD2	-	TRBV7-2	TRBJ2-5	TGTGCCAGCAGTAGCCAGGGAGGGGAGACCCAGTACTTC	CASSSQGGETQYF
TRBD1	-	TRBV4-1	TRBJ1-2	TGCGCCAGCAGCCAAGAGGGGACAGGGATTGCGCCAGGCTACACCTTC	CASSQEGTGIAPGYTF
TRBD1	-	TRBV18	TRBJ2-7	TGTGCCAGCTCACTACTGGGACAGGGCAAACGGTACGAGCAGTACTTC	CASSLLGQGKRYEQYF
-	few	TRBV6-1	TRBJ2-2	TGTGCCAGCAGGACAGATGGGGGGACCGGGGAGCTGTTTTTT	CASRTDGGTGELFF
-	-	TRBV7-2	TRBJ1-2	TGTGCCAGCGACCCGGGCCTAGGGAGTGCGGGTGGCTACACCTTC	CASDPGLGSAGGYTF
-	-	TRBV13	TRBJ2-1	TGTGCCAGCAGCTTAGGAGCGAACTATGAGCAGTTCTTC	CASSLGANYEQFF
-	once	TRBV7-2	TRBJ2-1	TGTGCCAGCAGCCCTGAGGTAATCGAGCAGTTCTTC	CASSPEVIEQFF
TRBD1	-	TRBV27	TRBJ1-1	TGTGCCAGCAGTTCCGCAGGAGGGGGCCGAAACACTGAAGCTTTCTTT	CASSSAGGGRNTEAFF
TRBD1	-	TRBV2	TRBJ2-7	TGTGCCAGCAGGCCGACAGGGGCAACCTACGAGCAGTACTTC	CASRPTGATYEQYF
TRBD1	-	TRBV6-5	TRBJ1-2	TGTGCCAGCCTGTCAGGGGGTAATAACTATGGCTACACCTTC	CASLSGGNNYGYTF
-	-	TRBV7-2	TRBJ2-5	TGTGCCAGCAGCTTTCTAGAGACCCAGTACTTC	CASSFLETQYF
-	once	TRBV15	TRBJ2-3	TGTGCCACCAGCAGAGACAAGACAGGTCCAGATACGCAGTATTTT	CATSRDKTGPDTQYF
-	-	TRBV11-3	TRBJ2-1	TGTGCCAGCAGCTTAGCGGGAGCGATAAAGAATGAGCAGTTCTTC	CASSLAGAIKNEQFF
-	-	TRBV29-1	TRBJ2-1	TGCAGCGTGGGGGCAGACAATGAGCAGTTCTTC	CSVGADNEQFF
TRBD1	once	TRBV19	TRBJ1-2	TGTGCCAGTAGTTCGACGGGGACAGGGCGGGTCTATGGCTACACCTTC	CASSSTGTGRVYGYTF
-	-	TRBV5-1	TRBJ2-2	TGCGCCAGCAGCTTGGATGGGGGCACGAACACCGGGGAGCTGTTTTTT	CASSLDGGTNTGELFF
-	-	TRBV7-9	TRBJ2-7	TGTGCCAGCAGCCCCGCCGGGAGCGAGCAGTACTTC	CASSPAGSEQYF
TRBD2	-	TRBV6-8	TRBJ2-5	TGTGCCAGCAGTTTCTCGAGCGGGACTTACAATGTAACCCAAGAGACCCAGTACTTC	CASSFSSGTYNVTQETQYF
-	-	TRBV19	TRBJ1-5	TGTGCCAGTACCGCTTATTGGGCCAGCAATCAGCCCCAGCATTTT	CASTAYWASNQPQHF
TRBD1	-	TRBV25-1	TRBJ1-5	TGTGCCAGCAGTACGACAGGGAGAGATCAGCCCCAGCATTTT	CASSTTGRDQPQHF
TRBD2	-	TRBV19	TRBJ2-1	TGTGCCAGTAGTCGGACTAGCGGGAGACCGAATGAGCAGTTCTTC	CASSRTSGRPNEQFF
-	-	TRBV19	TRBJ2-1	TGTGCCACCTCGCAAACTTCCTACAATGAGCAGTTCTTC	CATSQTSYNEQFF
-	-	TRBV6-1	TRBJ2-3	TGTGCCAGCAGCCCTCAACGGGACTCAGATACGCAGTATTTT	CASSPQRDSDTQYF
TRBD1	-	TRBV6-5	TRBJ1-2	TGTGCCAGCAGCCGGGACAGGGGCAGGGGCTACACCTTC	CASSRDRGRGYTF
-	-	TRBV14	TRBJ2-1	TGTGCCAGCAGCCAATCCAGAGCTCGAACGCCCTACAATGAGCAGTTCTTC	CASSQSRARTPYNEQFF
-	-	TRBV28	TRBJ2-5	TGTGCCAGCAGTTTAAGGTTTGGGGAGACCCAGTACTTC	CASSLRFGETQYF
-	-	TRBV6-6	TRBJ1-2	TGTGCCAGCAGTTATTCTGGAGGGTCGGATGGCTACACCTTC	CASSYSGGSDGYTF
-	-	TRBV6-5	TRBJ2-2	TGTGCCAGCAGTCAACCCTCGTTCGCCGGGGAGCTGTTTTTT	CASSQPSFAGELFF
-	-	TRBV6-5	TRBJ2-6	TGTGCCAGCAGCGCAGGGTTCTCCGGGGCCAACGTCCTGACTTTC	CASSAGFSGANVLTF
TRBD1	-	TRBV10-2	TRBJ1-2	TGCGCCAGCAGTGAGACCGGACAGGGATCTAACTATGGCTACACCTTC	CASSETGQGSNYGYTF
-	few	TRBV14	TRBJ2-6	TGTGCCAGCAGCCCGACCGGGGCCAACGTCCTGACTTTC	CASSPTGANVLTF
-	-	TRBV12-5	TRBJ2-1	TGTGCTAGTGGACGTGGGGCGGTGGTCAACAATGAGCAGTTCTTC	CASGRGAVVNNEQFF
-	-	TRBV7-8	TRBJ2-7	TGTGCCAGCAGCTTAAGCGGGTCTTCCTACGAGCAGTACTTC	CASSLSGSSYEQYF
-	once	TRBV25-1	TRBJ2-5	TGTGCCAGCAGTGAATTGCGCCCGGGACGGTCGGCGGAGACCCAGTACTTC	CASSELRPGRSAETQYF
-	-	TRBV7-6	TRBJ1-3	TGTGCCAGCAGCCCCTCGGCGGGAACTGGAAACACCATATATTTT	CASSPSAGTGNTIYF
-	-	TRBV5-4	TRBJ2-7	TGTGCCAGCAGCTTGGACGGGAAGCCCTACGAGCAGTACTTC	CASSLDGKPYEQYF
-	-	TRBV15	TRBJ2-3	TGTGCCACCAGCAGAGATCGGCCAGGGATGACAGATACGCAGTATTTT	CATSRDRPGMTDTQYF
TRBD1	-	TRBV18	TRBJ2-5	TGTGCCAGCTCCGGGACAGGGGGCACCCAAGAGACCCAGTACTTC	CASSGTGGTQETQYF
-	-	TRBV27	TRBJ2-1	TGTGCCAGCAGTCCTCCAGAAAAGTTCGTCCAGGGTCTGTTAAGCCATGAGCAGTTCTTC	CASSPPEKFVQGLLSHEQFF
-	-	TRBV5-1	TRBJ2-7	TGCGCCAGCAGCAGCGGACGGTACGGCGAGCAGTACTTC	CASSSGRYGEQYF
TRBD2	-	TRBV10-3	TRBJ2-1	TGTGCCATCAGTGAGTCTCGGGGGCTAGCGGGAGGGAAAGGAAATGAGCAGTTCTTC	CAISESRGLAGGKGNEQFF
-	-	TRBV7-9	TRBJ1-5	TGTGCCAGCAGCTTAGGCGATCAGCCCCAGCATTTT	CASSLGDQPQHF
-	-	TRBV7-7	TRBJ2-5	TGTGCCAGCAGCTCTGCGACCAGGCCCCAGACCCAGTACTTC	CASSSATRPQTQYF
TRBD2	-	TRBV6-5	TRBJ2-7	TGTGCCAGCAGGACTAGCGGCTACGAGCAGTACTTC	CASRTSGYEQYF
-	-	TRBV7-2	TRBJ2-5	TGTGCCAGCAGCTTAACGGGACGCCGAAGCCAAGAGACCCAGTACTTC	CASSLTGRRSQETQYF
-	-	TRBV7-8	TRBJ2-1	TGTGCCAGCAGCCCCGGCCGGGGGACAGCGATCAATGAGCAGTTCTTC	CASSPGRGTAINEQFF
-	-	TRBV18	TRBJ2-5	TGTGCCAGCTCACCGTATACGGCCCAAGAGACCCAGTACTTC	CASSPYTAQETQYF
-	-	TRBV11-2	TRBJ1-1	TGTGCCAGCAGCTTAGCGAGGCTGGTGAACACTGAAGCTTTCTTT	CASSLARLVNTEAFF
TRBD1	few	TRBV5-1	TRBJ2-3	TGCGCCAGCAGCCGAGCCGGGACAGGGGATGCAGATACGCAGTATTTT	CASSRAGTGDADTQYF
-	once	TRBV11-3	TRBJ2-2	TGTGCCAGCAGCTTAGGGCGGCGGGCAACCGGGGAGCTGTTTTTT	CASSLGRRATGELFF
-	-	TRBV5-4	TRBJ2-2	TGTGCCAGCAGCCCCGGACAGTCTAACACCGGGGAGCTGTTTTTT	CASSPGQSNTGELFF